A selection of T cell receptor beta chains follows, all from one sample in a study of T cell responses to AZD1222 COVID-19 vaccine. Assay used: immunoSEQ multiplex PCR; TCRdb lists only in-frame clones, some missing. Of some 150,000 clones detected, just over 90% appear once; the ten largest clones hold around 1%. This specimen was peripheral blood, taken on day 0 of MenACWY control vaccination. Receptors were obtained from an adult in good health. Each CDR3 is given with its conserved first and last residue. The D gene is left open where the match is weak. Clone size is given for some rows only: seen once, a few or many times, or a class if the clone is expanded.

>.|.|TRBV5-4|TRBJ1-4
CASSSRGGNEKLFF
TGTGCCAGCAGCTCGCGCGGGGGGAATGAAAAACTGTTTTTT
>TRBD2|.|TRBV9|TRBJ2-7
CASRQREHYEQYF
TGTGCCAGCCGCCAGCGGGAGCACTACGAGCAGTACTTC
>.|once|TRBV3-1/TRBV3-2|TRBJ2-1
CASSLATEQFF
TGTGCCAGCAGCCTAGCGACTGAGCAGTTCTTC
>.|few|TRBV5-6|TRBJ1-5
CASSLAGSPHQPQHF
TGTGCCAGCAGCTTAGCCGGGAGCCCTCATCAGCCCCAGCATTTT
>TRBD1|.|TRBV6-5|TRBJ2-5
CASLTGMETQYF
TGTGCCAGCTTGACAGGGATGGAGACCCAGTACTTC
>.|.|TRBV12-3/TRBV12-4|TRBJ1-2
CASSQVYGYTF
TGTGCCAGCAGCCAGGTCTATGGCTACACCTTC
>.|.|TRBV5-1|TRBJ1-4
CASSLVGGSEEKLFF
TGCGCCAGCAGCTTGGTTGGGGGCTCTGAGGAAAAACTGTTTTTT
>.|.|TRBV3-1/TRBV3-2|TRBJ2-7
CASSQSSYEQYF
TGTGCCAGCAGCCAGAGTTCCTACGAGCAGTACTTC
>.|.|TRBV12-3/TRBV12-4|TRBJ2-2
CASSVYTGELFF
TGTGCCAGCAGCGTATACACCGGGGAGCTGTTTTTT
>.|.|TRBV9|TRBJ2-1
CASSMQAPSYNEQFF
TGTGCCAGCAGCATGCAAGCTCCCTCCTACAATGAGCAGTTCTTC
>.|.|TRBV14|TRBJ1-2
CASSKGGLGYTF
TGTGCCAGCAGCAAAGGGGGTCTTGGCTACACCTTC
>.|.|TRBV19|TRBJ1-4
CASSIYRSLNEKLFF
TGTGCCAGTAGTATATACAGGAGTCTAAATGAAAAACTGTTTTTT
>.|.|TRBV30|TRBJ1-2
CAWDTGRFNGYTF
TGTGCCTGGGACACCGGACGTTTCAATGGCTACACCTTC
>.|.|TRBV3-1/TRBV3-2|TRBJ2-7
CASSQVRAEQYF
TGTGCCAGCAGCCAAGTTAGGGCCGAGCAGTACTTC
>.|.|TRBV6-5|TRBJ1-5
CASSQGVWDQPQHF
TGTGCCAGCAGCCAGGGTGTTTGGGATCAGCCCCAGCATTTT
>.|.|TRBV28|TRBJ1-5
CAVGEGFRGNQPQHF
TGTGCCGTCGGCGAGGGGTTCCGGGGCAATCAGCCCCAGCATTTT
>TRBD2|.|TRBV2|TRBJ2-1
CASSGRLAGPLDNEQFF
TGTGCCAGCAGCGGTCGACTAGCGGGGCCTCTAGACAATGAGCAGTTCTTC
>.|.|TRBV3-1/TRBV3-2|TRBJ1-4
CASSFRASNEKLFF
TGTGCCAGCAGCTTCAGGGCCTCTAATGAAAAACTGTTTTTT
>TRBD1|.|TRBV5-1|TRBJ2-1
CASSIPGQDADEQFF
TGCGCCAGCAGTATACCGGGACAGGACGCCGATGAGCAGTTCTTC
>.|.|TRBV12-3/TRBV12-4|TRBJ2-7
CASSLGQTYEQYF
TGTGCCAGCAGTTTAGGCCAGACGTACGAGCAGTACTTC
>.|once|TRBV21-1|TRBJ2-2
CASSKAPGGRLNTGELFF
TGTGCCAGCAGCAAAGCGCCCGGCGGGAGGCTCAACACCGGGGAGCTGTTTTTT
>.|once|TRBV24-1|TRBJ1-1
CATSDSRGNTEAFF
TGTGCCACCAGTGATTCCAGGGGGAACACTGAAGCTTTCTTT
>.|.|TRBV28|TRBJ1-4
CASSSLRGGGEKLFF
TGTGCCAGCAGTTCCCTAAGAGGGGGAGGGGAAAAACTGTTTTTT
>.|.|TRBV2|TRBJ1-1
CASGSGLHTEAFF
TGTGCCAGCGGGTCAGGGCTCCATACGGAAGCTTTCTTT
>.|.|TRBV10-2|TRBJ2-7
CASSERPSYEQYF
TGCGCCAGCAGTGAGAGGCCATCCTACGAGCAGTACTTC
>.|.|TRBV5-6|TRBJ1-1
CASSRDLQNTEAFF
TGTGCCAGCAGCCGAGACTTACAGAACACTGAAGCTTTCTTT
>.|.|TRBV6-5|TRBJ1-6
CASSYDRNSPLHF
TGTGCCAGCAGTTATGATCGAAATTCACCCCTCCACTTT
>.|.|TRBV4-2|TRBJ1-1
CASSQGLSPEAFF
TGTGCCAGCAGTCAGGGATTATCCCCCGAAGCTTTCTTT
>TRBD1|.|TRBV5-1|TRBJ1-2
CASSLGDRGLAGYTF
TGCGCCAGCAGCTTGGGGGACAGGGGGCTAGCTGGCTACACCTTC
>.|.|TRBV20-1|TRBJ1-1
CSARDTEAFF
TGCAGTGCTAGGGACACTGAAGCTTTCTTT
>.|.|TRBV4-3|TRBJ1-3
CASSPTDGIPGNTIYF
TGCGCCAGCAGCCCGACGGACGGGATACCTGGAAACACCATATATTTT
>.|.|TRBV7-2|TRBJ1-1
CASSPRVQMNTEAFF
TGTGCCAGCAGCCCGAGGGTACAAATGAACACTGAAGCTTTCTTT
>TRBD1|.|TRBV2|TRBJ1-5
CASNHRDSAQPQHF
TGTGCCAGCAACCACCGGGACAGCGCACAGCCCCAGCATTTT
>TRBD1|.|TRBV5-6|TRBJ1-5
CASSRDRGNQPQHF
TGTGCCAGCAGCCGGGACAGGGGCAATCAGCCCCAGCATTTT
>TRBD2|.|TRBV4-3|TRBJ2-2
CASSQDPSGGAGELFF
TGCGCCAGCAGCCAAGATCCCAGCGGGGGAGCCGGGGAGCTGTTTTTT
>.|few|TRBV10-2|TRBJ2-7
CASSVGEPYEQYF
TGCGCCAGCAGTGTCGGGGAGCCCTACGAGCAGTACTTC
>TRBD2|.|TRBV18|TRBJ2-7
CASSPIVSGGSYEQYF
TGTGCCAGCTCACCCATAGTCAGCGGGGGCTCCTACGAGCAGTACTTC
>.|.|TRBV11-2|TRBJ1-1
CASGQGGMGTEAFF
TGTGCCAGCGGGCAGGGTGGGATGGGCACTGAAGCTTTCTTT
>.|.|TRBV6-1|TRBJ1-1
CASSDNMNTEAFF
TGTGCCAGCAGTGATAACATGAACACTGAAGCTTTCTTT
>TRBD2|.|TRBV20-1|TRBJ2-7
CSASTLFGTSGSNEQYF
TGCAGTGCTAGTACTCTTTTCGGGACTAGCGGGAGTAATGAGCAGTACTTC
>.|.|TRBV7-8|TRBJ2-7
CASNNQGFHEQYF
TGTGCCAGCAACAATCAGGGTTTCCACGAGCAGTACTTC
>.|.|TRBV5-6|TRBJ1-2
CASSSLDSLQGYTF
TGTGCCAGCAGCTCGCTCGACAGCCTGCAGGGCTACACCTTC
>TRBD1|.|TRBV27|TRBJ1-2
CARKDRGLGYTF
TGTGCCAGAAAAGACAGGGGTTTAGGCTACACCTTC
>TRBD1|.|TRBV7-2|TRBJ2-2
CASSLAGTGGTGELFF
TGTGCCAGCAGCTTAGCTGGGACAGGGGGAACCGGGGAGCTGTTTTTT
>.|.|TRBV5-1|TRBJ1-1
CASSLLIGTNTEAFF
TGCGCCAGCAGCTTGTTGATTGGGACGAACACTGAAGCTTTCTTT
>.|.|TRBV6-2/TRBV6-3|TRBJ2-7
CASSTGDWQYF
TGTGCCAGCAGCACTGGGGACTGGCAGTACTTC
>TRBD1|.|TRBV10-3|TRBJ1-1
CAISARDRDQDTEAFF
TGTGCCATCAGTGCTCGGGACAGGGATCAGGACACTGAAGCTTTCTTT
>.|.|TRBV7-9|TRBJ2-2
CASSLAGVTGELFF
TGTGCCAGCAGCTTAGCGGGCGTCACCGGGGAGCTGTTTTTT
>.|.|TRBV24-1|TRBJ1-2
CATSGGTGFSYYGYTF
TGTGCCACCAGTGGGGGTACAGGGTTTTCATACTATGGCTACACCTTC
>.|.|TRBV2|TRBJ1-2
CASGDFNYGYTF
TGTGCCAGCGGGGATTTCAACTATGGCTACACCTTC
>.|.|TRBV28|TRBJ1-5
CASRGSQPQHF
TGTGCCAGCAGGGGGTCTCAGCCCCAGCATTTT
>TRBD2|.|TRBV6-6|TRBJ2-7
CASSYKRGGPYEQYF
TGTGCCAGCAGTTACAAGCGGGGGGGCCCCTACGAGCAGTACTTC